Many counts were recorded for the clone carrying this T cell receptor beta chain. Its antigen is not identified. The CDR3 is 16 amino acids. Germline V lookup: CDR1 SGHKS, CDR2 YYEKEE (reference sequence). V dropped 3 bases and J dropped 1; count of bases not matched to a gene: 8. A marrow graft followed busulfan-fludarabine conditioning, with cyclophosphamide on days +3 and +4. Sequenced by immunoSEQ multiplex PCR; TCRdb stores in-frame clones only, minus some. There are 6,000 to 7,500 clones in the sample, none observed a single time. The entry originates in a study of T cells after posttransplantation cyclophosphamide. Study-wide results and caveats: Later blood repertoires were often dominated by clones from the donor CD8+ memory compartment. Tissue-infiltrating T cells from skin or gut overlapped little with blood T cells. TRB clonality was highly associated with recipient CMV seropositivity and reactivation.

Specimen: PBMCs, collected after allogeneic stem cell transplant with posttransplant cyclophosphamide. This chain joins TRBV5-5 and TRBJ2-5, with TRBD1 matching over 8 bases. This clonotype was obtained from a male patient aged 45-60 years who received an allogeneic stem cell transplant from an unrelated donor, was CMV-positive, and had acute GVHD only. Some T cells may be graft donor cells. CDR3 DNA: TGTGCCAGCAGCTACCGCTTAACAGGGGGCCAAGAGACCCAGTACTTC. Translated: CASSYRLTGGQETQYF.